This TCR beta chain was retrieved from a study of blood T cell repertoires in COVID-19 (dated by TCRdb to 2018 to 2021). Turning to the overall study: Samples from collaborators originated in the United States, Italy and Spain and spanned both the acute and convalescent phases of COVID-19. The material from the prospective study consisted of cDNA or gDNA derived from T cells, B-cell-depleted T cells, or PBMCs. Deeply sampled blood TCRbeta repertoires from subjects exposed to, actively infected with, or recovered from COVID-19 were included in the dataset. A freely available public database, intended as a resource for researchers studying the immune response to SARS-CoV-2, is where the repertoires were released. Samples came from the ongoing ImmuneRACE study (first 160 participants) plus 1,254 subjects from 6 global collaborators. A de-identified subject ID, COVID-19 status, age in years and sex were almost always included in the sample metadata. Where HLA class I and class II types were available, the types were taken from metadata supplied by the sample provider, not from assay-based typing. What the research found in general, with its limitations: The quantity of clinical and demographic metadata differed by source and by participant and was supplied without curation.

On this clone itself: Its antigen is not yet known. The sample holds no much larger clone one base away, and base qualities are not on file.

The collaborating institutions used their own protocols to collect whole blood in K2EDTA tubes. For TCRbeta analysis, collaborators shipped samples in one of three forms: frozen whole blood, isolated PBMCs, or DNA extracted from either of those sample types. The immunoSEQ Assay, a bias-controlled multiplex PCR, was used to amplify TCRbeta CDR3 regions from genomic DNA. The authors processed their data as follows. Nucleated cell counts per sample were estimated from amplification of reference gene primers within the assay. To quantify the absolute abundance of each unique TCRbeta CDR3 rearrangement, sequence reads were collapsed and filtered. For each sample, productive Simpson clonality was calculated as the square root of Simpson's diversity index across productive rearrangements. As stored in TCRdb, this immuneACCESS dataset retains in-frame rearrangements with V and J assigned. A fraction of the clones does not appear; measured against another copy, unresolved V genes explain less than half of the discrepancy, and the remainder lacks a known reason. D and trimming come from the DNA, and the V and J calls and clone size come from that table. In all, the sample holds 60,000 to 65,000 clones, and roughly 82% of those were seen once. About 6% of the sample rests with the top ten.

Its CDR3 holds 11 amino acids, cysteine through phenylalanine. Just the 33-base CDR3 DNA is kept, in frame starting at base 1. Trimming takes 2 bases from V and 4 bases from J, and the germline ends sit 5 bases apart. The germline V gene (reference sequence) supplies CDR1 GTSNPN and CDR2 SVGIG. The receptor's source is a woman aged 55-69 years with acute or convalescent COVID-19. Source material: peripheral blood. The rearranged segments are TRBV30 and TRBJ1-2; the D gene assignment is ambiguous. The nucleotide sequence is given as TGTGCCTGGAGTTCTTCCTATGGCTACACCTTC. This is translated as CAWSSSYGYTF.